What follows are 32 T cell receptor beta chains derived from one specimen sequenced in a study of OX40 agonist ivuxolimab in advanced cancers. The repertoire was sequenced with immunoSEQ multiplex PCR; TCRdb's copy has only in-frame clones and lacks some. Of approximately 17,000 clones in the sample, just over 85% are singletons; the top ten hold less than 0.85%. This sample comprised CD4+ or CD8+ T cells sorted from blood, obtained in a trial of the OX40 agonist ivuxolimab. These receptors were obtained from an adult with an advanced solid tumor such as melanoma, head and neck, liver or kidney cancer.

The chain employs TRBV2 and TRBJ2-1, with 14 bases lining up with TRBD2. This CDR3 region has 15 residues. V shed 5 bases, J shed 5 bases, and the junction held 2 bases outside the gene matches. Germline V gene data show CDR1 as SNHLY and CDR2 as FYNNEI. CDR3 loop: CASSRLAGGNNEQFF. CDR3 in DNA: TGTGCCAGCAGTCGACTAGCGGGAGGGAACAATGAGCAGTTCTTC. Variable domain in full (rest from reference TRBV2 and TRBJ2-1): EPEVTQTPSHQVTQMGQEVILRCVPISNHLYFYWYRQILGQKVEFLVSFYNNEISEKSEIFDDQFSVERPDGSNFTLKIRSTKLEDSAMYFCASSRLAGGNNEQFFGPGTRLTVL.

The J gene is TRBJ1-2, the V gene TRBV2, with 8 bases identical to TRBD1. The CDR3 totals 14 residues. Germline V gives CDR1 SNHLY, CDR2 FYNNEI. The trim removed 6 bases at V and 3 bases at J, leaving 6 bases unmatched. CDR3 sequence (DNA): TGTGCCAGCAGCCGGGGGACAGGACACTATGGCTACACCTTC. Residues: CASSRGTGHYGYTF.

The chain uses TRBV7-7 and TRBJ2-6; tentative D call: TRBD2 (6 bases). V was pared by 5 bases and J by 5 bases, with 19 bases between. From germline, CDR1 is SSHAT and CDR2 FNYEAQ (reference sequence). The CDR3 has 17 amino acids. This CDR3 reads CASSPGVPQSRANVLTF. The CDR3, as DNA: TGTGCCAGCAGCCCGGGAGTGCCACAAAGTCGGGCCAACGTCCTGACTTTC.

V gene TRBV7-2 combines with J gene TRBJ2-7, with 10 bases that match TRBD1. The CDR3 consists of 15 residues. The V gene end was trimmed by 6 bases and the J gene end by 7 bases; junction bases not matched to a gene: 12. Per the germline V gene, CDR1 is SGHTA and CDR2 is FQGNSA. CDR3 bases: TGTGCCAGCAGGAGGGTGGGGACAGGGGTCTCAGAGCAGTACTTC. It specifies CASRRVGTGVSEQYF.

The genes are TRBV9 and TRBJ1-3, with a possible D match to TRBD1 (5 bases). Trimming removed 3 bases from V and 2 bases from J, with 12 bases in between. The germline CDR1 and CDR2 sequences are SGDLS and YYNGEE. This CDR3 is 15 amino acids long. The CDR3 region has the DNA TGTGCCAGCAGCGCCCAGGGTACCCCTGGAAACACCATATATTTT. Amino acids: CASSAQGTPGNTIYF.

This sequence joins TRBV12-5 and TRBJ1-2; D gene ambiguous. Germline assignment: CDR1 LGHNT and CDR2 FRNRAP. V was shortened by 2 bases and J by 4 bases, with 5 bases between the two germline ends. The CDR3 contains 12 residues. In DNA, the CDR3 is TGTGCTAGTGGTTTGTCAGGCTATGGCTACACCTTC. Residues: CASGLSGYGYTF.

This clone was observed a handful of times. The chain recombines TRBV28 with TRBJ1-2; the D is unclear. The CDR3 has 11 residues. V shed 10 bases and J shed 4 bases, with 10 bases lying between them. Germline assignment: CDR1 MDHEN and CDR2 SYDVKM. This CDR3 reads CATLSGYGYTF. CDR3 DNA sequence: TGTGCCACCCTGTCTGGCTATGGCTACACCTTC.

The count of this clone is one. This sequence joins TRBV7-9 and TRBJ1-2, with 11 nucleotides matching TRBD1. The CDR3 totals 16 residues. The ends lost 3 bases at V and 6 bases at J; junction bases unmatched: 9. Germline V gives CDR1 SEHNR, CDR2 FQNEAQ (reference sequence). The CDR3 sequence is CASSFSTGQGADGYTF. Written as DNA, the CDR3 is TGTGCCAGCAGCTTTTCGACCGGACAGGGGGCGGATGGCTACACCTTC. Combining the CDR3 with reference TRBV7-9 and TRBJ1-2 gives the whole variable domain DTGVSQNPRHKITKRGQNVTFRCDPISEHNRLYWYRQTLGQGPEFLTYFQNEAQLEKSRLLSDRFSAERPKGSFSTLEIQRTEQGDSAMYLCASSFSTGQGADGYTFGSGTRLTVV.

The chain couples TRBV12-5 to TRBJ1-1; no clear D. CDR1 and CDR2 from the germline V gene are LGHNT and FRNRAP. V shed 10 bases and J shed 1 base, with 16 bases lying between them. This CDR3 spans 14 amino acids. This chain's CDR3 is CATRSGRENTEAFF. CDR3 bases: TGTGCTACTCGGTCCGGACGGGAGAACACTGAAGCTTTCTTT. The complete variable domain, with remaining parts taken from reference TRBV12-5 and TRBJ1-1, reads DARVTQTPRHKVTEMGQEVTMRCQPILGHNTVFWYRQTMMQGLELLAYFRNRAPLDDSGMPKDRFSAEMPDATLATLKIQPSEPRDSAVYFCATRSGRENTEAFFGQGTRLTVV.

V gene TRBV11-3 combines with J gene TRBJ1-1; no reliable D call. CDR1 is SGHNT and CDR2 is YENEEA in the germline V gene. CDR3 length: 14 amino acids. Trimming took off 5 bases at V and 1 base at J, with 11 bases between the two ends. CDR3 protein: CASSLGGSNTEAFF. In DNA form, the CDR3 reads TGTGCCAGCAGCCTCGGAGGATCGAACACTGAAGCTTTCTTT.

The V gene is TRBV5-1, the J gene TRBJ2-1, with 7 positions matching TRBD2. There are 13 residues in the CDR3. The germline CDR1 and CDR2 sequences are SGHRS and YFSETQ. The J segment lost 8 bases and the V segment lost 2 bases, leaving 4 bases of the junction unmatched. The CDR3 protein is CASSLTSADEQFF. The CDR3 nucleotides read TGCGCCAGCAGCTTAACTAGCGCCGATGAGCAGTTCTTC. Full variable domain (missing parts from reference TRBV5-1 and TRBJ2-1): KAGVTQTPRYLIKTRGQQVTLSCSPISGHRSVSWYQQTPGQGLQFLFEYFSETQRNKGNFPGRFSGRQFSNSRSEMNVSTLELGDSALYLCASSLTSADEQFFGPGTRLTVL.

This rearrangement joins TRBV10-3 to TRBJ2-3; 7 nucleotides match TRBD2. The CDR3 is 15 residues long. The germline V gene has CDR1 ENHRY and CDR2 SYGVKD. The ends lost 7 bases at V and 1 base at J; junction bases unmatched: 8. DNA for the CDR3: TGTGCCATCAATCCCTCGGGGAGGGGCACAGATACGCAGTATTTT. Translated, it gives CAINPSGRGTDTQYF.

This clone showed up just a few times. The rearrangement joins TRBV27 to TRBJ1-5, with D perhaps matching TRBD1 (5 bases). The CDR3 runs 15 residues. Germline CDR1 reads MNHEY; CDR2 reads SMNVEV (reference sequence). Trimming took 3 bases from V and 0 from J, leaving 9 bases between them. CDR3 sequence (DNA): TGTGCCAGCAGTTTGGGGCAAGATAGCAATCAGCCCCAGCATTTT. It codes for CASSLGQDSNQPQHF.

Only a few counts were recorded for this clone. V and J are TRBV6-1 and TRBJ1-5, with 7 bases aligning to TRBD1. Unmatched junction bases numbered 9, after V lost 5 bases and J lost 5 bases. Germline assignment: CDR1 MNHNS and CDR2 SASEGT. CDR3 length: 15 amino acids. The CDR3 sequence: CASSFKGQSDQPQHF. CDR3 in DNA: TGTGCCAGCAGTTTCAAGGGACAGTCAGATCAGCCCCAGCATTTT.

The V call is TRBV5-1, the J call TRBJ2-5; the match to TRBD1 covers 9 bases. CDR1 is SGHRS, CDR2 YFSETQ, per germline. The CDR3 length is 15 residues. With 4 bases clipped from V and 1 base from J, the junction kept 5 bases outside the gene matches. For the CDR3, the DNA is TGCGCCAGCAGCGGGACAGGGATTCCCCAAGAGACCCAGTACTTC. Amino acid sequence: CASSGTGIPQETQYF.

This rearrangement joins TRBV10-3 to TRBJ2-2, with D possibly matching TRBD2 (6 bases). This CDR3 region has 14 residues. CDR1 and CDR2 (germline): ENHRY, SYGVKD. Trimming stripped 7 bases from V and 4 bases from J, with 13 bases between. Here the CDR3 DNA reads TGTGCCATCAATAGCGGTTCCGTCACCGGGGAGCTGTTTTTT. Translated: CAINSGSVTGELFF.

The rearrangement links TRBV15 to TRBJ2-7; TRBD2 is a possible D gene (6 bases). This CDR3 spans 14 amino acids. Trimming took off 0 bases at V and 7 bases at J, with 13 bases between the two ends. Per the germline V gene, CDR1 is LNHNV and CDR2 is YYDKDF (reference sequence). The CDR3 nucleotides read TGTGCCACCAGCAGAGAGGCGGGGCCGTGGGAGCAGTACTTC. Encoded protein: CATSREAGPWEQYF. The entire variable domain, with the rest obtained from reference TRBV15 and TRBJ2-7, is as follows: DAMVIQNPRYQVTQFGKPVTLSCSQTLNHNVMYWYQQKSSQAPKLLFHYYDKDFNNEADTPDNFQSRRPNTSFCFLDIRSPGLGDTAMYLCATSREAGPWEQYFGPGTRLTVT.

This clone occurred once. The V gene is TRBV5-5, the J gene TRBJ2-7, with TRBD2 matching over 8 bases. CDR3 length: 14 residues. The V gene's germline CDR1 is SGHKS and CDR2 YYEKEE (reference sequence). J was trimmed by 0 bases and V by 7 bases; bases with no gene match: 6. CDR3 sequence: CASRGGFFSYEQYF. In DNA, the CDR3 is TGTGCCAGCCGGGGGGGTTTCTTCTCCTACGAGCAGTACTTC. Looking up the rest from reference TRBV5-5 and TRBJ2-7 gives the full variable domain: DAGVTQSPTHLIKTRGQQVTLRCSPISGHKSVSWYQQVLGQGPQFIFQYYEKEERGRGNFPDRFSARQFPNYSSELNVNALLLGDSALYLCASRGGFFSYEQYFGPGTRLTVT.

This chain connects TRBV6-1 to TRBJ1-2, with D tentatively TRBD1 (5 bases). There are 14 residues in the CDR3. Germline CDR1 and CDR2: MNHNS and SASEGT. V lost 0 bases and J lost 3, with 8 bases in between. The CDR3 nucleotides are TGTGCCAGCAGTGAAGCCAGGGCGGACTATGGCTACACCTTC. Translating it yields CASSEARADYGYTF.

V usage is TRBV10-2 and J usage is TRBJ2-3; D perhaps matches TRBD2 (6 bases). Per germline, CDR1 WSHSY and CDR2 SAAADI. The V end was cut by 3 bases, the J end by 2 bases, with 21 bases between. This CDR3 region has 18 residues. CDR3: CASSDPLNIGGATDTQYF. CDR3 coding DNA: TGCGCCAGCAGTGATCCCCTCAATATCGGGGGAGCCACAGATACGCAGTATTTT.

Of note for this clone: A read error may account for a junction end that differs from germline. The chain links TRBV7-6 to TRBJ2-7; TRBD2 aligns across 7 bases. This CDR3 has 18 residues. Germline V gives CDR1 SGHVS, CDR2 FNYEAQ. This CDR3 is CASSPTPNLSGGGPRWHF. The DNA of the CDR3 is TGTGCCAGCAGCCCCACCCCTAATCTCTCGGGGGGTGGTCCTCGCTGGCACTTC.

A single count supports this clone. This chain connects TRBV18 to TRBJ2-7; 10 nucleotides align to TRBD1. Losses at the gene ends were 4 bases for V and 6 bases for J; bases not matched to a gene: 9. Looked up from germline, CDR1 is KGHSH and CDR2 is LQKENI. The CDR3 length is 15 residues. The DNA of the CDR3 is TGTGCCAGCTCACAGGGACAGGGGAGAGTGGGCGAGCAGTACTTC. Translated: CASSQGQGRVGEQYF.

This chain uses TRBV2 with TRBJ1-5; tentative D call: TRBD1 (6 bases). With 7 bases removed from V and 4 bases from J, the gap between germline ends came to 17 bases. CDR1 and CDR2 from the germline V gene are SNHLY and FYNNEI. The CDR3 consists of 15 residues. CDR3 sequence (DNA): TGTGCCAGCACTCCCGAAGGGACACCGAATCAGCCCCAGCATTTT. Translation: CASTPEGTPNQPQHF.

In this sample, this clone turned up a few times. CDR3 sequence (DNA): TGTGCCAGCAGCTTAACACAGGGAAGGGATTATGGCTACACCTTC. Encoded protein: CASSLTQGRDYGYTF. V and J are TRBV7-2 and TRBJ1-2; the D gene is possibly TRBD1 (6 bases). Trimming stripped 2 bases from V and 5 bases from J, with 15 bases between. The CDR3 loop spans 15 amino acids. CDR1 and CDR2 from the germline V gene are SGHTA and FQGNSA.

The chain links TRBV6-5 to TRBJ1-3, with 8 bases aligning to TRBD1. The CDR3 spans 15 residues. Germline V CDR1 and CDR2: MNHEY, SVGAGI. V dropped 4 bases and J dropped 4; count of bases not matched to a gene: 6. In DNA form, the CDR3 reads TGTGCCAGCAGTTTAACAGGGGGAGGGGGAAACACCATATATTTT. The encoded protein is CASSLTGGGGNTIYF.

To note about this clone: Other DNA sequences in this specimen translate into the identical CDR3. The rearrangement links TRBV27 to TRBJ2-5; TRBD2 aligns across 10 bases. The V segment lost 3 bases and the J segment 4 bases; nucleotides outside the gene matches: 2. Germline-derived CDR1 and CDR2 are MNHEY and SMNVEV (reference sequence). The CDR3 loop spans 14 amino acids. This chain's CDR3 is CASSLRLAGETQYF. The CDR3 nucleotides are TGTGCCAGCAGTTTGCGACTAGCGGGAGAGACCCAGTACTTC.

CDR3 region: CASSEGDNYGYTF. CDR3 coding DNA: TGTGCCAGCAGTGAAGGGGACAATTATGGCTACACCTTC. The V gene is TRBV6-1, the J gene TRBJ1-2, with D tentatively TRBD1 (6 bases). The CDR3 runs to 13 residues. Germline CDR1 and CDR2: MNHNS and SASEGT. V was pared by 1 base and J by 5 bases, with 8 bases between.

The chain has TRBV10-2 and TRBJ2-3; 7 positions agree with TRBD1. The V gene's germline CDR1 is WSHSY and CDR2 SAAADI. The CDR3 is 16 amino acids. V dropped 6 bases and J dropped 0; count of bases not matched to a gene: 9. This CDR3 reads CASRRGGLRSTDTQYF. In DNA, the CDR3 is TGCGCCAGCAGGAGAGGGGGCTTACGAAGCACAGATACGCAGTATTTT.

The V call is TRBV18, the J call TRBJ1-4; tentatively, D is TRBD1 (6 bases). The germline CDR1 and CDR2 sequences are KGHSH and LQKENI. The CDR3 extends over 13 amino acids. V lost 2 bases and J lost 7, with 8 bases in between. The CDR3 sequence is CASSPGGTEKLFF. CDR3 bases: TGTGCCAGCTCACCAGGGGGCACTGAAAAACTGTTTTTT.

This clone came up once. The chain carries TRBV5-1 and TRBJ1-1; D gene ambiguous. The CDR3 runs 13 residues. Looked up from germline, CDR1 is SGHRS and CDR2 is YFSETQ. Deletions cut 0 bases from V and 3 bases from J, with 6 bases between. The CDR3 DNA is TGCGCCAGCAGCTTGGACAGAGACACTGAAGCTTTCTTT. It encodes CASSLDRDTEAFF.

The chain uses TRBV27 and TRBJ2-6, with a possible D match to TRBD1 (6 bases). With 4 bases removed from V and 2 bases from J, the gap between germline ends came to 12 bases. The CDR3 has 16 amino acids. Germline CDR1 and CDR2: MNHEY and SMNVEV (reference sequence). CDR3 region: CASSYNRVAGANVLTF. CDR3 nucleotides: TGTGCCAGCAGTTACAACAGGGTTGCTGGGGCCAACGTCCTGACTTTC.

This chain joins TRBV11-3 and TRBJ2-5, with unresolved D. CDR1 is SGHNT, CDR2 YENEEA, per germline. Trimming took off 0 bases at V and 5 bases at J, with 4 bases between the two ends. The CDR3 loop spans 12 amino acids. The CDR3 nucleotides are TGTGCCAGCAGCTTAGATTATGAGACCCAGTACTTC. It specifies CASSLDYETQYF.